These T cell receptor beta chains were read from a single sample in a study of response to subunit inactivated influenza vaccine. In TCRdb, the RT-PCR reads were re-called with MiXCR into one record per CDR3 protein. The data hold 650,000 to 800,000 distinct CDR3 sequences, with 14% observed a single time. Sequenced here: PBMCs from blood, sampled 14 to 15 days before vaccination. The source is a man in his forties or fifties who received an inactivated influenza vaccine. Both conserved end residues are part of each CDR3. Each record gives: V gene, D gene, clone size, J gene, CDR3 protein, CDR3 DNA. D genes are given only for firm matches. Clone size is given for some rows only: seen once, a few or many times, or a class if the clone is expanded.

>TRBV27|NA|NA|TRBJ2-7
CASSRAATYEQYF
TGTGCCAGCAGCCGGGCAGCCACCTACGAGCAGTACTTC
>TRBV6-2/TRBV6-3|TRBD2|few|TRBJ2-7
CASSHGRGPGFLDEQYF
TGTGCCAGCAGCCATGGGAGGGGTCCCGGATTTCTCGACGAGCAGTACTTC
>TRBV4-3|TRBD1|NA|TRBJ1-1
CASSQYRGLNTEAFF
TGCGCCAGCAGCCAATACAGGGGTTTAAACACTGAAGCTTTCTTT
>TRBV30|TRBD2|NA|TRBJ2-1
CAWSGTSGPTYNEQFF
TGTGCCTGGAGCGGGACTAGCGGGCCCACTTACAATGAGCAGTTCTTC
>TRBV3-1|TRBD1|many|TRBJ2-2
CASSRTGFVAGELFF
TGTGCCAGCAGCCGGACAGGGTTCGTTGCCGGGGAGCTGTTTTTT
>TRBV7-9|TRBD1|NA|TRBJ2-1
CASSQILQGPYNEQFF
TGTGCCAGCAGCCAAATACTACAGGGGCCCTACAATGAGCAGTTCTTC
>TRBV4-2|TRBD2|NA|TRBJ2-1
CASSPGTRTGQSEQFF
TGTGCCAGCAGCCCGGGGACTAGAACGGGGCAGAGTGAGCAGTTCTTC
>TRBV20-1|NA|many|TRBJ2-7
CSARDLYEQYF
TGCAGTGCTAGAGATCTATACGAGCAGTACTTC
>TRBV12-3/TRBV12-4|NA|many|TRBJ1-2
CASSFGGRTANTF
TGTGCCAGCAGTTTTGGGGGAAGGACGGCGAATACCTTC
>TRBV30|TRBD2|NA|TRBJ2-3
CAWEAGGPDTQYF
TGTGCCTGGGAGGCGGGAGGGCCAGATACGCAGTATTTT
>TRBV7-9|NA|few|TRBJ2-7
CASSSLGEPKYEQYF
TGTGCCAGCAGCTCCTTGGGGGAGCCAAAGTACGAGCAGTACTTC
>TRBV28|TRBD1|NA|TRBJ2-1
CASSLQGANYNEQFF
TGTGCCAGCAGTCTACAGGGGGCTAACTACAATGAGCAGTTCTTC
>TRBV4-3|NA|few|TRBJ2-3
CASSQDAVGTDTQYF
TGCGCCAGCAGCCAAGATGCAGTGGGTACAGATACGCAGTATTTT
>TRBV3-1|NA|many|TRBJ1-4
CASTQGEGPGEKLFF
TGTGCCAGCACCCAGGGAGAGGGACCAGGTGAAAAACTGTTTTTT
>TRBV5-6|NA|NA|TRBJ2-3
CASSWRSGTDTQYF
TGTGCCAGCAGCTGGAGGAGCGGCACAGATACGCAGTATTTT
>TRBV6-1|NA|NA|TRBJ2-5
CASSEQGFQETQYF
TGTGCCAGCAGTGAACAGGGTTTCCAAGAGACCCAGTACTTC
>TRBV12-3/TRBV12-4|NA|many|TRBJ1-5
CASSESRTAGNQPQHF
TGTGCCAGCAGCGAATCCAGGACCGCCGGGAATCAGCCCCAGCATTTT
>TRBV10-2|NA|NA|TRBJ2-2
CASSYTGTGELFF
TGCGCCAGCAGTTATACAGGTACCGGGGAGCTGTTTTTT
>TRBV2|TRBD2|NA|TRBJ2-7
CASRGTIYEQYF
TGTGCCAGCAGGGGGACTATTTACGAGCAGTACTTC
>TRBV7-9|TRBD1|NA|TRBJ1-5
CASSPGGDRGNQPQHF
TGTGCCAGCAGCCCCGGGGGGGACAGAGGCAATCAGCCCCAGCATTTT
>TRBV6-2/TRBV6-3|TRBD1|NA|TRBJ2-7
CASSYSLTGGGYEQYF
TGTGCCAGCAGTTACTCGTTGACAGGGGGCGGGTACGAGCAGTACTTC
>TRBV10-3|NA|NA|TRBJ2-1
CAISETGYNEQFF
TGTGCCATCAGTGAGACAGGGTACAATGAGCAGTTCTTC
>TRBV9|NA|many|TRBJ2-7
CASSVRQESEQYF
TGTGCCAGCAGCGTACGGCAGGAGTCCGAGCAGTACTTC
>TRBV9|TRBD2|NA|TRBJ2-1
CASSVAGGNSYNEQFF
TGTGCCAGCAGCGTAGCGGGAGGGAACTCCTACAATGAGCAGTTCTTC
>TRBV14|TRBD2|NA|TRBJ2-5
CASSPGGLLQETQYF
TGTGCCAGCAGCCCGGGGGGACTCCTCCAAGAGACCCAGTACTTC
>TRBV5-1|TRBD2|few|TRBJ2-4
CASSTGLAGLGAKNIQYF
TGCGCCAGCAGCACGGGACTAGCGGGGCTGGGTGCCAAAAACATTCAGTACTTC
>TRBV27|TRBD1|few|TRBJ2-1
CASSLRTGRNNEQFF
TGTGCCAGCAGTCTGAGGACAGGAAGAAACAATGAGCAGTTCTTC
>TRBV20-1|NA|few|TRBJ2-2
CSAREVVTNTGELFF
TGCAGTGCTAGGGAGGTTGTTACGAACACCGGGGAGCTGTTTTTT
>TRBV4-1|TRBD1|few|TRBJ1-5
CASSQGIRGPSNQPQHF
TGCGCCAGCAGCCAAGGGATTAGGGGGCCTAGCAATCAGCCCCAGCATTTT
>TRBV20-1|NA|NA|TRBJ1-5
CSARAGPQSNQPQHF
TGCAGTGCTAGGGCTGGTCCACAGAGCAATCAGCCCCAGCATTTT
>TRBV10-2|NA|NA|TRBJ1-5
CASSAYRGNQPQHF
TGCGCCAGCAGTGCTTACAGGGGCAATCAGCCCCAGCATTTT
>TRBV12-3/TRBV12-4|NA|few|TRBJ1-3
CASRWSEATISGNTIYF
TGTGCCAGCAGGTGGAGCGAGGCAACGATCTCTGGAAACACCATATATTTT
>TRBV20-1|NA|NA|TRBJ2-7
CSAVDGYEQYF
TGCAGTGCGGTGGACGGCTACGAGCAGTACTTC
>TRBV19|TRBD2|few|TRBJ2-7
CASSIGWPGLAYEQYF
TGTGCCAGTAGTATTGGTTGGCCGGGACTAGCCTACGAGCAGTACTTC
>TRBV28|TRBD1|NA|TRBJ1-1
CASSLGTGPNTEAFF
TGTGCCAGCAGTTTAGGGACAGGACCGAACACTGAAGCTTTCTTT
>TRBV15|NA|few|TRBJ2-3
CATSRDLGGPADTQYF
TGTGCCACCAGCAGAGATCTGGGGGGGCCAGCGGATACGCAGTATTTT
>TRBV9|TRBD1|many|TRBJ2-2
CASSVVGTGVGTGELFF
TGTGCCAGCAGCGTAGTAGGGACAGGGGTAGGCACCGGGGAGCTGTTTTTT
>TRBV28|TRBD2|NA|TRBJ2-7
CASSSPGSGEPEQYF
TGTGCCAGCAGTTCTCCGGGTAGCGGGGAGCCCGAGCAGTACTTC
>TRBV2|TRBD1|NA|TRBJ2-7
CASRQDPGQGYEQYF
TGTGCCAGCAGACAGGACCCGGGACAGGGATACGAGCAGTACTTC
>TRBV12-3/TRBV12-4|NA|few|TRBJ1-2
CASSFGAGTVYGYTF
NA
>TRBV28|NA|NA|TRBJ2-1
CASRFTREPYNEQFF
TGTGCCAGCAGATTTACTAGAGAACCCTACAATGAGCAGTTCTTC
>TRBV24-1|NA|many|TRBJ2-7
CAKVYPLDSFYYEQYF
TGTGCCAAAGTCTATCCGTTGGACAGCTTCTACTACGAGCAGTACTTC
>TRBV30|TRBD1|NA|TRBJ1-2
CAWSVGTGRSYGYTF
TGTGCCTGGAGTGTCGGGACAGGCCGATCCTATGGCTACACCTTC
>TRBV5-6|NA|many|TRBJ2-7
CASSLSEGAYNEQYF
TGTGCCAGCAGCCTCTCCGAGGGCGCGTACAACGAGCAGTACTTC
>TRBV7-9|NA|NA|TRBJ1-1
CASTPGGPDNTEAFF
TGTGCCAGCACCCCAGGAGGGCCAGACAACACTGAAGCTTTCTTT
>TRBV5-1|NA|many|TRBJ1-2
CASSLSQNYGYTF
TGCGCCAGCAGCTTGAGTCAGAACTATGGCTACACCTTC
>TRBV15|TRBD2|NA|TRBJ2-7
CATSSSREGYEQYF
TGTGCCACCAGCAGTTCTAGGGAGGGCTACGAGCAGTACTTC
>TRBV10-1|NA|many|TRBJ2-2
CASSEGAPGTGELFF
TGCGCCAGCAGTGAGGGGGCCCCGGGGACCGGGGAGCTGTTTTTT
>TRBV4-2|TRBD2|many|TRBJ2-7
CASSSDSGVSSYEQYF
TGTGCCAGCAGCTCCGATAGCGGGGTAAGCTCCTACGAGCAGTACTTC
>TRBV13|TRBD1|NA|TRBJ2-4
CASSLDARDRNIQYF
TGTGCCAGCAGCTTAGATGCCCGGGACAGAAACATTCAGTACTTC
>TRBV7-2|NA|few|TRBJ1-4
CASSFANEKLFF
TGTGCCAGCAGCTTTGCTAATGAAAAACTGTTTTTT